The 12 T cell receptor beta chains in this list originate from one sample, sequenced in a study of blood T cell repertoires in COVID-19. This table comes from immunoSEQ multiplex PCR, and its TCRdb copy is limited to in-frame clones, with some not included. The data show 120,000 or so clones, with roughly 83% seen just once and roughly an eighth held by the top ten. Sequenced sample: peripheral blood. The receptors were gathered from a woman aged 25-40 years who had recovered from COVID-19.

CDR3 nucleotide sequence: TGTGCCAGCAGTCGGGACAGGGACGAGCAGTACTTC. Translating it yields CASSRDRDEQYF. The chain joins TRBV2 to TRBJ2-7; 9 bases are a match to TRBD1. With 5 bases clipped from V and 5 bases from J, the junction kept 1 base outside the gene matches. This CDR3 comprises 12 residues. Germline V gene lookup returns CDR1 SNHLY and CDR2 FYNNEI.

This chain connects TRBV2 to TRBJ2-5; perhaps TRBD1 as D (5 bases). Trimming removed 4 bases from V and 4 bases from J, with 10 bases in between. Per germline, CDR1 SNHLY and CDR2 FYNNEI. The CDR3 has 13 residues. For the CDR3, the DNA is TGTGCCAGCAGTGGCAGGGTTCGAGAGACCCAGTACTTC. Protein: CASSGRVRETQYF.

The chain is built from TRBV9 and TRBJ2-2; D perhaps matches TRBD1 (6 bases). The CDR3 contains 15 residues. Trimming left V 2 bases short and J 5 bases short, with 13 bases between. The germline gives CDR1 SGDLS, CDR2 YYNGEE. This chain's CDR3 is CASSVVPQGTGELFF. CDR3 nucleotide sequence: TGTGCCAGCAGCGTTGTTCCTCAGGGGACCGGGGAGCTGTTTTTT.

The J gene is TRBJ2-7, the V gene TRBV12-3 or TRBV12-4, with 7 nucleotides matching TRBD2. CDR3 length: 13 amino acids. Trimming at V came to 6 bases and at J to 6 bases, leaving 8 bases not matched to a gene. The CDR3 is CASRPAGVGEQYF. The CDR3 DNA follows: TGTGCCAGCAGACCTGCGGGAGTCGGCGAGCAGTACTTC.

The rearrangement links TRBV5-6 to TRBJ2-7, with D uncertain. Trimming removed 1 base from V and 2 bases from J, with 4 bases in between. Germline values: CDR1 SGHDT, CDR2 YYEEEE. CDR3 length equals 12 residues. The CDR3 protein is CASSLYTYEQYF. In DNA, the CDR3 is TGTGCCAGCAGCTTGTACACCTACGAGCAGTACTTC.

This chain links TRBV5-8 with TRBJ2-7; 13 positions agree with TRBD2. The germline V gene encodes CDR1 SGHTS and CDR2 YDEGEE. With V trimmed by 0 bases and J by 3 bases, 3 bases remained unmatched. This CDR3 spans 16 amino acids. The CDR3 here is CASSLGRTSGGYEQYF. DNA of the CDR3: TGTGCCAGCAGCTTGGGGCGGACTAGCGGGGGCTACGAGCAGTACTTC.

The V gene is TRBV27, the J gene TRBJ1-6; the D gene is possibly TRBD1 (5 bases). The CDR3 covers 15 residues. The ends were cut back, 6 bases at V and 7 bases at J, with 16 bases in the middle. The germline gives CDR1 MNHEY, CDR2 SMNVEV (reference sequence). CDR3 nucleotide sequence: TGTGCCAGCAGCCGCGACAGTGAGACCAATTCACCCCTCCACTTT. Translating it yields CASSRDSETNSPLHF.

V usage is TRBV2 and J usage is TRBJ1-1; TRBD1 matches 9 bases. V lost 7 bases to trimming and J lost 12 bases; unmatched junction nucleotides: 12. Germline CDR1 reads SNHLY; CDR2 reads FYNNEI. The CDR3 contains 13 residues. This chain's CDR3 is CASTPRGQGRTFF. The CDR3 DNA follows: TGTGCCAGCACTCCCAGGGGACAGGGAAGAACTTTCTTT.

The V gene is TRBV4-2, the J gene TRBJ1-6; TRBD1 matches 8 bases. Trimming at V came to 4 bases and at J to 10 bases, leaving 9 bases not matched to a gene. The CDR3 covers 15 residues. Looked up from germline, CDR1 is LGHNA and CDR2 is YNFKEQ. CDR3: CASSRTTGAESPLHF. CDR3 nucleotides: TGTGCCAGCAGCCGAACGACAGGGGCAGAGTCACCCCTCCACTTT.

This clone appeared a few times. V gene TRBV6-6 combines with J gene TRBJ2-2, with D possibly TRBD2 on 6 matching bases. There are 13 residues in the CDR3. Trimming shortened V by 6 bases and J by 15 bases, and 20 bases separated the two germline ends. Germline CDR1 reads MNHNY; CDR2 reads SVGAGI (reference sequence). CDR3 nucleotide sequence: TGTGCCAGCAGGGGTTCCACGGAGGGGTCGGTGTTTTTT. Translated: CASRGSTEGSVFF.

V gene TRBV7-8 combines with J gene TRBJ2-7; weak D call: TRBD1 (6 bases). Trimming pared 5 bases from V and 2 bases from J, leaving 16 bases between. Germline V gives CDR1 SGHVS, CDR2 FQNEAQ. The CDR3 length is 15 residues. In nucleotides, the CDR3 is TGTGCCAGCAGCCCCGTAGGGGGAAGGGCCTACGAGCAGTACTTC. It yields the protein CASSPVGGRAYEQYF.

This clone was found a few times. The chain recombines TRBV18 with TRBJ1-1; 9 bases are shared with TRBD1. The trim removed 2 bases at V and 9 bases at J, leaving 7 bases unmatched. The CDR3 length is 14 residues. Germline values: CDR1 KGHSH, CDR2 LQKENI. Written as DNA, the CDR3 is TGTGCCAGCTCACCATTCGGGGACAGGGAAAAAGCTTTCTTT. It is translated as CASSPFGDREKAFF.